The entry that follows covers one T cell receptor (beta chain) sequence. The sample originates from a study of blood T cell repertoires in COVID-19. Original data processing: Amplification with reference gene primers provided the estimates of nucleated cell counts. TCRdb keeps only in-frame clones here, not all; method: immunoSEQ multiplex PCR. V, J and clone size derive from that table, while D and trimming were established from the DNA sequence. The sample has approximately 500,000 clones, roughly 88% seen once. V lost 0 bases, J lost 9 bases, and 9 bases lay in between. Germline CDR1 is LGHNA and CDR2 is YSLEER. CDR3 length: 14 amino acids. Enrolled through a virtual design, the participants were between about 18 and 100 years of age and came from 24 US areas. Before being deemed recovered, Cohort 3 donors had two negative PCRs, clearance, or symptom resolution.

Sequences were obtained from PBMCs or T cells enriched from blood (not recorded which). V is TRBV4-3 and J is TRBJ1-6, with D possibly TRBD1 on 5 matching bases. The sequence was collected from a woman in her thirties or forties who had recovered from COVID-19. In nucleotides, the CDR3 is TGCGCCAGCAGCCAAGAGGGCAGGGTTTCACCCCTCCACTTT. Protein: CASSQEGRVSPLHF.